This T cell receptor (beta chain) was observed in a study of control samples from healthy donors and cancer patients. V was cut by 3 bases and J by 0 bases, with 3 bases left in between. Germline CDR1 SGHDN, CDR2 FVKESK. The CDR3 contains 12 residues. TCRdb's table, derived via immunoSEQ multiplex PCR, lists solely in-frame clones and lacks some. This sample has over 85,000 clones, with about 90% found just once. This clone was counted only a few times. The sample carries other DNA sequences with the same CDR3. This sequence joins TRBV14 and TRBJ2-7; D not resolved. The sequence derives from a woman between 18 and 29 years old in good health. The sample was blood. In nucleotides, the CDR3 is TGTGCCAGCAGCCAGGACTCCTACGAGCAGTACTTC. It encodes CASSQDSYEQYF.